One and the same sample provided the 5 T cell receptor beta chains below, sequenced in a study of T cell responses to AZD1222 COVID-19 vaccine. Libraries were prepared by immunoSEQ multiplex PCR; TCRdb keeps only in-frame clonotypes and omits some of them. The sample contains about 140,000 clones, approximately 90% of which appear only once. This material consisted of peripheral blood, taken on day 0 of AZD1222 vaccination. Receptors were obtained from an adult in good health.

The chain links TRBV9 to TRBJ2-1, with a possible D match to TRBD2 (6 bases). With 0 bases removed from V and 7 bases from J, the gap between germline ends came to 14 bases. The CDR3 covers 15 residues. In germline, CDR1 is SGDLS, CDR2 YYNGEE. This CDR3 reads CASSVEEGNFNEQFF. The CDR3 DNA follows: TGTGCCAGCAGCGTAGAGGAGGGAAATTTTAATGAGCAGTTCTTC.

The chain employs TRBV18 and TRBJ2-5, with 13 nucleotides matching TRBD2. V gave up 5 bases and J gave up 5 bases; unmatched junction bases: 5. The germline V gene encodes CDR1 KGHSH and CDR2 LQKENI. The CDR3 contains 15 residues. CDR3 coding DNA: TGTGCCAGCTCAAGGACTAGCGGGAGCGGGGAGACCCAGTACTTC. This gives the protein CASSRTSGSGETQYF. The entire variable domain, with the rest obtained from reference TRBV18 and TRBJ2-5, is as follows: NAGVMQNPRHLVRRRGQEARLRCSPMKGHSHVYWYRQLPEEGLKFMVYLQKENIIDESGMPKERFSAEFPKEGPSILRIQQVVRGDSAAYFCASSRTSGSGETQYFGPGTRLLVL.

The V gene is TRBV4-2, the J gene TRBJ1-1; D perhaps matches TRBD1 (6 bases). The CDR3 is 15 residues long. Trimming cost V 6 bases and J 0 bases, with 14 bases left between them. In germline, CDR1 is LGHNA, CDR2 YNFKEQ. CDR3 loop: CASRQGGYMNTEAFF. The CDR3 nucleotides are TGTGCCAGCAGACAGGGAGGGTACATGAACACTGAAGCTTTCTTT.

The CDR3: CASSPGRSSYNEQFF. CDR3 bases: TGTGCCAGCAGCCCCGGACGCAGCTCCTACAATGAGCAGTTCTTC. V and J are TRBV5-5 and TRBJ2-1, with D unresolved. CDR3 length: 15 residues. V was trimmed by 4 bases and J by 0 bases, leaving 11 bases between them. Germline V lookup: CDR1 SGHKS, CDR2 YYEKEE (reference sequence). The full variable domain, in which reference TRBV5-5 and TRBJ2-1 provide the parts outside the CDR3, is DAGVTQSPTHLIKTRGQQVTLRCSPISGHKSVSWYQQVLGQGPQFIFQYYEKEERGRGNFPDRFSARQFPNYSSELNVNALLLGDSALYLCASSPGRSSYNEQFFGPGTRLTVL.

The chain is built from TRBV7-9 and TRBJ2-3; D remains ambiguous. Germline-derived CDR1 and CDR2 are SEHNR and FQNEAQ (reference sequence). V was clipped by 5 bases and J by 2 bases, with 8 bases between them. The CDR3 extends over 13 amino acids. The CDR3 spells CASSLLSTDTQYF. CDR3 DNA: TGTGCCAGCAGCCTACTATCCACAGATACGCAGTATTTT.